This is a list of T cell receptor beta chains from one sample in a study of identical twins. TCRdb reprocessed the 5' RACE reads with MiXCR, giving one entry per CDR3 protein. The sample shows over 200,000 distinct CDR3 sequences, approximately 7.1% of them seen only once. The same specimen was also included in a second study, on T cells expressing NK-cell markers.

Sample: CD8+ T cells sorted from blood. All receptors derive from a woman younger than 35 in good health. CDR3s leave out the opening cysteine and the closing phenylalanine or tryptophan.

j_call v_call cdr3_aa
TRBJ2-1 TRBV5-6 ASSLPGQGTWDEQF
TRBJ2-7 TRBV5-1 ASSLSSFPEQY
TRBJ2-1 TRBV9 ASSEGTGVPYNEQF
TRBJ1-5 TRBV12-3/TRBV12-4 ASTSQGNQPQH
TRBJ1-1 TRBV9 ASSVVSGHTEAF
TRBJ2-1 TRBV12-5 ASGLAVSSYNEQF
TRBJ2-7 TRBV12-3/TRBV12-4 ASSLGAQGVQY
TRBJ1-1 TRBV15 ATSPRRDTLSEAF
TRBJ2-1 TRBV6-1 ASSIAGFSYNEQF
TRBJ1-1 TRBV12-3/TRBV12-4 ASSPRPATDTEAF
TRBJ2-3 TRBV5-4 ASSLAYGSTDTQY
TRBJ1-2 TRBV7-8 ASSPSSGSGLYGYT
TRBJ2-5 TRBV2 ASSDLNPPRGQTPQETQY
TRBJ1-5 TRBV12-5 ASEKDHYQPQH
TRBJ2-7 TRBV13 ASSRQVDDEQY
TRBJ2-3 TRBV5-1 ASSSGGGGRDTQY
TRBJ1-2 TRBV20-1 SARLHRGNYGYT
TRBJ2-1 TRBV27 ATGDSPYNEQF
TRBJ2-5 TRBV12-3/TRBV12-4 ASSWLAGNQETQY
TRBJ2-6 TRBV19 ASSIEFPGANVLT
TRBJ1-5 TRBV7-9 ASSWTDNQPQH
TRBJ1-1 TRBV7-8 ASSYRTSQFAEAF
TRBJ2-1 TRBV9 ASSGPFLR
TRBJ1-6 TRBV30 AWSVGVRNSPLH
TRBJ1-1 TRBV7-9 ASSLTATGDNTEAF
TRBJ2-1 TRBV5-5 ASSPGGAPSSYNEQF
TRBJ2-7 TRBV7-9 ASSPPGRGPRSYEQY
TRBJ2-7 TRBV20-1 SAINRDRVYEQY
TRBJ2-1 TRBV29-1 SVMGLLGHNEQF
TRBJ1-5 TRBV29-1 SVARDRIQPQH
TRBJ2-2 TRBV29-1 SVERENTGELF
TRBJ1-6 TRBV5-1 ASSLRGELPLH
TRBJ2-5 TRBV12-3/TRBV12-4 ASSRAVGWETQY
TRBJ2-1 TRBV27 ASSFPTGEGTNPSHEQF
TRBJ2-2 TRBV4-2 ASSQDNAGGNTGELF
TRBJ1-1 TRBV6-1 ASTQTGFMNTEAF
TRBJ2-3 TRBV5-1 ASSSTRSSTDTQY
TRBJ2-3 TRBV27 ASGTIQRNTDTQY
TRBJ2-3 TRBV6-5 ASSYSGLATDTQY
TRBJ2-6 TRBV12-3/TRBV12-4 ASSSDRGPGANVLT
TRBJ2-3 TRBV27 ASSSGGNTDTQY
TRBJ1-6 TRBV11-2 ASSRLQGAFNSPLH
TRBJ1-5 TRBV7-9 ASSLAERPGQPQH
TRBJ2-7 TRBV5-1 ASSLELGSSYEQY
TRBJ1-1 TRBV5-4 ASSLDAVITEAF
TRBJ1-2 TRBV20-1 SGLAANYGYT
TRBJ1-6 TRBV19 ASSLGTGGNSPLH
TRBJ1-5 TRBV10-3 AADPIGGYQPQH
TRBJ1-3 TRBV12-3/TRBV12-4 ASREFSGNTIY
TRBJ1-4 TRBV2 ASEGNEKLF
TRBJ1-1 TRBV6-1 ATDPGTGGGEAF
TRBJ1-6 TRBV12-3/TRBV12-4 ASSWTGGSPLH
TRBJ2-2 TRBV12-3/TRBV12-4 ASSFRNTGELF
TRBJ1-1 TRBV19 ASATGLSEAF
TRBJ1-1 TRBV12-3/TRBV12-4 ASRGGHQNTEAF
TRBJ2-2 TRBV20-1 SARTGLGVAGELF
TRBJ2-3 TRBV6-4 ASSAGTSTDTQY
TRBJ2-1 TRBV30 AWSMADEQF
TRBJ2-7 TRBV27 ASRGEGGEQY
TRBJ2-5 TRBV4-3 ASSSLPKETQY